This T cell receptor beta chain was retrieved from a study of blood T cells in healthy people across ages. Study results and limitations: Greater diversity and more naive CD4+ cells were seen in long-lived donors than in aged donors.

The germline V gene has CDR1 SQVTM and CDR2 ANQGSEA. Unmatched junction bases numbered 14, after V lost 6 bases and J lost 7 bases. The CDR3 is 14 amino acids. The extraction recovered at least 5 micrograms of total RNA per sample. In regard to this clonotype: Antigen specificity is unknown.

The second PCR ran roughly 6 to 11 cycles with a sample-barcoded 5' primer and J-beta primers. MiXCR, applied by TCRdb to the 5' RACE reads, yields one record per CDR3 protein. The data hold 1.4 million to 1.5 million distinct CDR3 sequences, with 42% observed a single time. The V call is TRBV29-1, the J call TRBJ2-7; TRBD1 aligns across 8 bases. The TCR comes from a woman aged 18 to 35 in good health. The sequenced sample consisted of blood. The CDR3 DNA sequence: TGCAGCGTACGACAGGGGTGGGGGAGTGAGGAGCAGTACTTC. Amino acid sequence: CSVRQGWGSEEQYF.